These T cell receptor beta chains were read from a single sample in a study of PD-1 blockade in classical Hodgkin lymphoma. The protocol was immunoSEQ multiplex PCR, while the TCRdb copy is restricted to in-frame clones and leaves out a portion. The table includes roughly 100,000 clones, about 93% detected once. Sequencing was performed on peripheral blood mononuclear cells (PBMCs), taken before the fourth cycle of nivolumab. The source is a human donor with classical Hodgkin lymphoma. The CDR3 runs from the conserved cysteine through the conserved F or W. Fields, in order: J gene, V gene, clone size, D gene, CDR3 DNA, CDR3 protein. A D gene is named only where the DNA matches it firmly. Some rows mark clone size as missing; the rest say once, few, many or name a class of expanded clone.

J: TRBJ1-1
V: TRBV29-1
size: -
D: -
DNA: TGCAGCGTTGCTCCCCCGGGACAGAACACTGAAGCTTTCTTT
CDR3: CSVAPPGQNTEAFF

J: TRBJ1-2
V: TRBV19
size: -
D: -
DNA: TGTGCCAGTAGTATGATGGAAGACTATGGCTACACCTTC
CDR3: CASSMMEDYGYTF

J: TRBJ1-2
V: TRBV9
size: -
D: -
DNA: TGTGCCAGCAGCCCTACCCTGGGGGGGAACTATGGCTACACCTTC
CDR3: CASSPTLGGNYGYTF

J: TRBJ2-7
V: TRBV27
size: -
D: -
DNA: TGTGCCAGCAGTCCCGGGAAGAGAGGGGAGCAGTACTTC
CDR3: CASSPGKRGEQYF

J: TRBJ2-2
V: TRBV6-1
size: -
D: -
DNA: TGTGCCAGCAGTGCGTCAGGCGGCACCGGGGAGCTGTTTTTT
CDR3: CASSASGGTGELFF

J: TRBJ1-1
V: TRBV11-2
size: -
D: -
DNA: TGTGCCAGCAGCTTAGGGGGGGTCTCTGAAGCTTTCTTT
CDR3: CASSLGGVSEAFF

J: TRBJ1-4
V: TRBV2
size: -
D: -
DNA: TGTGCCAGCAGTGAAGACCCCGTCGGAAAACTGTTTTTT
CDR3: CASSEDPVGKLFF

J: TRBJ2-7
V: TRBV11-2
size: -
D: TRBD2
DNA: TGTGCCAGCAGCTTAGTGGGGGGGAGCTCCTACGAGCAGTACTTC
CDR3: CASSLVGGSSYEQYF

J: TRBJ1-4
V: TRBV29-1
size: -
D: TRBD1
DNA: TGCAGCGTGGGACAGGGAGCAACTAATGAAAAACTGTTTTTT
CDR3: CSVGQGATNEKLFF

J: TRBJ1-2
V: TRBV5-5
size: -
D: -
DNA: TGTGCCAGCAGTTTTTCTCGGGACCTCTATGGCTACACCTTC
CDR3: CASSFSRDLYGYTF

J: TRBJ2-7
V: TRBV28
size: -
D: -
DNA: TGTGCCAGCAGTTTGCACCCGGGGCAGGCCCTCTCCTACGAGCAGTACTTC
CDR3: CASSLHPGQALSYEQYF

J: TRBJ1-2
V: TRBV4-1
size: few
D: -
DNA: TGCGCCAGCAGCCAAGACAGGGTCGGCTATGGCTACACCTTC
CDR3: CASSQDRVGYGYTF

J: TRBJ2-3
V: TRBV19
size: -
D: -
DNA: TGTGCCAGTAGTATACCCCAGCTAGCGCAAAGCACAGATACGCAGTATTTT
CDR3: CASSIPQLAQSTDTQYF

J: TRBJ1-1
V: TRBV6-5
size: -
D: -
DNA: TGTGCCAGCAGGGGGCTAATTGAAGCTTTCTTT
CDR3: CASRGLIEAFF

J: TRBJ2-5
V: TRBV5-8
size: -
D: -
DNA: TGTGCCAGCAGCCCTAGAGAAGAGACCCAGTACTTC
CDR3: CASSPREETQYF

J: TRBJ1-1
V: TRBV10-2
size: -
D: -
DNA: TGCGCCAGCACGAGCATGAACACTGAAGCTTTCTTT
CDR3: CASTSMNTEAFF

J: TRBJ2-3
V: TRBV27
size: once
D: -
DNA: TGTGCCAGCCGAGAAAGACAGGCCACAGATACGCAGTATTTT
CDR3: CASRERQATDTQYF